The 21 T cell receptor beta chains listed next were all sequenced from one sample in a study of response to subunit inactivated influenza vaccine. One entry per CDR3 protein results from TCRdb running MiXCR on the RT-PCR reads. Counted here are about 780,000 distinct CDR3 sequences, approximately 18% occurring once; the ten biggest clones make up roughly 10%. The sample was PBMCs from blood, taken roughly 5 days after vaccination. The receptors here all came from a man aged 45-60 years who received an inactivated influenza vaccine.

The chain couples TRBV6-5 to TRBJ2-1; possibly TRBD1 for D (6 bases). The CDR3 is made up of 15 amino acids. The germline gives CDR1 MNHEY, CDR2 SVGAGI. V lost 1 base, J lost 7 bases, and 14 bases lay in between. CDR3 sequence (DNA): TGTGCCAGCAGTTACTATCTGGGGACAAGAAATGAGCAGTTCTTC. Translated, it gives CASSYYLGTRNEQFF.

The CDR3 nucleotides read TGTGCCAGCTCAGTGGGCCCCCCCGGAGATCAGCCCCAGCATTTT. It translates to CASSVGPPGDQPQHF. The chain joins TRBV18 to TRBJ1-5, with D hard to call. Between the trimmed V and J ends, which lost 5 bases and 5 bases, there was a span of 16 bases. This CDR3 has 15 amino acids. The germline V gene has CDR1 KGHSH and CDR2 LQKENI.

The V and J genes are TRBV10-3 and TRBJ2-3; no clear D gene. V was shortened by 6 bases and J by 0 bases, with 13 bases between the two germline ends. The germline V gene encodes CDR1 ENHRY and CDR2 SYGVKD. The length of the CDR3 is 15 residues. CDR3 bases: TGTGCCATCAGAGACTCGCACGCTAGCACAGATACGCAGTATTTT. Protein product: CAIRDSHASTDTQYF.

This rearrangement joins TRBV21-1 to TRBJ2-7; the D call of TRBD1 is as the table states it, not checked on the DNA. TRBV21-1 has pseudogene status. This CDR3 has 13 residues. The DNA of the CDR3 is TGTGCCAGCAATCCCCCCTCCAACTACGAGCAGTACTTC. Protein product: CASNPPSNYEQYF.

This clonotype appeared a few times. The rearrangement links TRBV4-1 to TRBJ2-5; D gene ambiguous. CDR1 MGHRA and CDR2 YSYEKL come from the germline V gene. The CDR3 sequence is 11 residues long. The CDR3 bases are TGCGACCGGGTGCTCCAAGAGACCCAGTACTTC. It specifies CDRVLQETQYF.

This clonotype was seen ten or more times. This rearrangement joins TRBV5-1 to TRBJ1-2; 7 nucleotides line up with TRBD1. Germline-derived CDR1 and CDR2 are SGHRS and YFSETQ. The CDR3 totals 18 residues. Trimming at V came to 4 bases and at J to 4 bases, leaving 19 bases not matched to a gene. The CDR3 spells CASSPRGGQTRDGYGYTF. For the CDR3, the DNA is TGCGCCAGCAGCCCCCGAGGGGGACAGACCAGAGATGGCTATGGCTACACCTTC.

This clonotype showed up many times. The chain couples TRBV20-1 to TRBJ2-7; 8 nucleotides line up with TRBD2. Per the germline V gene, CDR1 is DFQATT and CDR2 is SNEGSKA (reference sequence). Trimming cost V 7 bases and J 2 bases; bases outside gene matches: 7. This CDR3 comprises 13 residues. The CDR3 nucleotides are TGCAGTGTCAGACTAGCGTACGCCTACGAGCAGTACTTC. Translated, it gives CSVRLAYAYEQYF.

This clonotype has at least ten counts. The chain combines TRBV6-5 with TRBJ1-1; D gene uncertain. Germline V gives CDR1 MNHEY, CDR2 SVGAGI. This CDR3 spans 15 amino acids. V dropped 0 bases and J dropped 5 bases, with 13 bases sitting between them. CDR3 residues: CASSYSSGIGTEAFF. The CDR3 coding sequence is TGTGCCAGCAGTTACTCTTCGGGGATTGGTACTGAAGCTTTCTTT.

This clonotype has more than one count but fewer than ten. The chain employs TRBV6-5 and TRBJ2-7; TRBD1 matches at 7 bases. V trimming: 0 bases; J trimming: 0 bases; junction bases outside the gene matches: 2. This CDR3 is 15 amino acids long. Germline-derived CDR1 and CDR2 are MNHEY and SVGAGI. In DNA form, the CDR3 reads TGTGCCAGCAGTTACTCCTGGGACAGCTCCTACGAGCAGTACTTC. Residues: CASSYSWDSSYEQYF.

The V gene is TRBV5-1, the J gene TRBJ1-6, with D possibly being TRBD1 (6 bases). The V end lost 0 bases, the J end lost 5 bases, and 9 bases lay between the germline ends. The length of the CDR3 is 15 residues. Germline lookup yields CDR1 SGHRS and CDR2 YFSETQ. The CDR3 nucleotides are TGCGCCAGCAGCTTGGCCGGGACAAATAATTCACCCCTCCACTTT. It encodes CASSLAGTNNSPLHF.

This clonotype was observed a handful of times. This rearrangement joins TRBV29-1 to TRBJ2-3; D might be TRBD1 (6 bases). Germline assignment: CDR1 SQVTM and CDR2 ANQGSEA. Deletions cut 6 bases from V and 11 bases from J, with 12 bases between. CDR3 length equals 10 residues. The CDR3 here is CSVQDSWQYF. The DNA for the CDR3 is TGCAGCGTCCAGGACAGTTGGCAGTATTTT.

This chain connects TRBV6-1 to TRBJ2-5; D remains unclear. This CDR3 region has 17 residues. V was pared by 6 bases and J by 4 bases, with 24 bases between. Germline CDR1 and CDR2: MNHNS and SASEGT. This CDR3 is CASSPRRSPRLGETQYF. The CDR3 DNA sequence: TGTGCCAGCAGCCCAAGAAGGAGCCCTCGATTGGGAGAGACCCAGTACTTC.

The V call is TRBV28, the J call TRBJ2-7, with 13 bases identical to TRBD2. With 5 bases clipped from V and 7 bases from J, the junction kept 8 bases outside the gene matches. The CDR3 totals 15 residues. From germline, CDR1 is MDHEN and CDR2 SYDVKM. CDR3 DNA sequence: TGTGCCAGCAGTCTTTCAGGACTAGCGGGAGATGAGCAGTACTTC. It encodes CASSLSGLAGDEQYF.

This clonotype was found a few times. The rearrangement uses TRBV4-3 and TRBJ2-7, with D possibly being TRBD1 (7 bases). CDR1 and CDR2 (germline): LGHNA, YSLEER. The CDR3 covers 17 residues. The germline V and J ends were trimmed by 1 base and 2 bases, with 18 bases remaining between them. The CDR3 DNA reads TGCGCCAGCAGCCAAGTTTACAGGGGAGGCAACACCTACGAGCAGTACTTC. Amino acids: CASSQVYRGGNTYEQYF.

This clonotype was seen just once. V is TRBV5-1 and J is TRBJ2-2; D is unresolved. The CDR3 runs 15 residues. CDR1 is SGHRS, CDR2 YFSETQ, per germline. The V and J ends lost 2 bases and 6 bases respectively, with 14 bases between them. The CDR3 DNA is TGCGCCAGCAGCTTCGAGGCCCGGCCGTCCGGGGAGCTGTTTTTT. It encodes CASSFEARPSGELFF.

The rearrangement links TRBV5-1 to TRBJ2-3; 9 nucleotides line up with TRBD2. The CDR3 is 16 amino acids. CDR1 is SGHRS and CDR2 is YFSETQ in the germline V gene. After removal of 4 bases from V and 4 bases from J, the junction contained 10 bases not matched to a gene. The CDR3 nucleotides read TGCGCCAGCAGCGCCCGCGGGACTAGCTATGCAGATACGCAGTATTTT. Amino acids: CASSARGTSYADTQYF.

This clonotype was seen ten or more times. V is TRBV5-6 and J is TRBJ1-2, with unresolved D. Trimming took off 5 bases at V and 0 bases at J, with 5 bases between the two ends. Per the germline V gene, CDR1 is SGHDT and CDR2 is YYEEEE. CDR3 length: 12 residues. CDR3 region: CASSLANYGYTF. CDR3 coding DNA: TGTGCCAGCAGTTTAGCTAACTATGGCTACACCTTC.

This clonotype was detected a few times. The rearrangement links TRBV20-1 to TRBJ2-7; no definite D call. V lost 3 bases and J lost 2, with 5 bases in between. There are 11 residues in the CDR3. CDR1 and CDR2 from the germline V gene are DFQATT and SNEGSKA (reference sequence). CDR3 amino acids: CSASWAYEQYF. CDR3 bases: TGCAGTGCTAGCTGGGCCTACGAGCAGTACTTC.

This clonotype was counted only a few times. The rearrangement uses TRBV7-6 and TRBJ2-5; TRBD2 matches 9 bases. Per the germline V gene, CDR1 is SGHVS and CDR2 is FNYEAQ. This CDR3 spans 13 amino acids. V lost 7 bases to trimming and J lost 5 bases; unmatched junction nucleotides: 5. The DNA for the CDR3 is TGTGCCAGCACTCGCGGGAGGGTGGAGACCCAGTACTTC. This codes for CASTRGRVETQYF.

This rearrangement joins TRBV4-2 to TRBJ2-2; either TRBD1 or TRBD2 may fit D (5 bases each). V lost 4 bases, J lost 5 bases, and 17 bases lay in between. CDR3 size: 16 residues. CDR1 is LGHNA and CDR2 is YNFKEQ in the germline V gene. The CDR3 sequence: CASSRVGTGTTGELFF. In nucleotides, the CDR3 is TGTGCCAGCAGCCGCGTGGGGACGGGAACTACCGGGGAGCTGTTTTTT.

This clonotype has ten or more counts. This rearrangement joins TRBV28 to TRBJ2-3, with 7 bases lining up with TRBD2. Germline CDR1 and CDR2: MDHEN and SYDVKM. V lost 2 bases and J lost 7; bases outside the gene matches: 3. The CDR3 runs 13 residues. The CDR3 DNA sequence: TGTGCCAGCAGTTTAGCGGGAGTCAATACGCAGTATTTT. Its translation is CASSLAGVNTQYF.